This TCR beta chain was recorded in a study of human T cells and chemical hapten exposure. Across the study: The patient population, which was mostly female, had alopecia areata, totalis or universalis.

TCRdb itself ran the RACE reads through MiXCR, one entry per CDR3 protein. The sample lists more than 70,000 distinct CDR3 sequences, 8.5% to 9% seen once, with roughly 2.6% in the top ten. The CDR3 runs to 17 residues. Deletions cut 0 bases from V and 0 bases from J, with 9 bases between. Germline CDR1 SGHNT, CDR2 YENEEA. This clonotype has just a few counts. Time point defined: pre-sensitization, week 0. The sample's treatment: therapeutic diphenylcyclopropenone sensitization with weekly scalp DPC. This chain joins TRBV11-3 and TRBJ2-6; possibly TRBD2 for D (5 bases). The source of this sequence is a man aged 35 to 55 with alopecia areata. Some clones in this sample may be carry-over from other donors' samples. Sequencing used whole blood, obtained in connection with sensitization to the hapten diphenylcyclopropenone (DPC). CDR3 nucleotide sequence: TGTGCCAGCAGCTTAGATCGGGAAGACTCTGGGGCCAACGTCCTGACTTTC. This sequence encodes CASSLDREDSGANVLTF.